This T cell receptor (beta chain) was captured by sequencing in a study of blood T cells in healthy people across ages (dated by TCRdb to about 2015). For the study in its entirety: In model experiments, template switching captured roughly one uniquely barcoded TCR beta cDNA molecule for every two T cells. The donors were divided into four age groups: young (average around 16 years), middle-aged (about 40), aged (around 59) and long-lived (about 79). To track age-related changes in TCR beta repertoire diversity, the study relied on deep sequencing normalized with unique cDNA molecular identifiers. To avoid experimental bias, donors of different ages were randomly spread across the sequencing lanes. Two additional independent replicas of 1 million unique cDNA reads from the same blood draw were analyzed for two donors (one aged 18 to 30 and one aged 80 or older). What the study reported, not specific to this receptor: Donor CMV infection status was unknown, potentially confounding age-related changes in expanded clonotypes. Observed TCR beta diversity per million T cells fell roughly linearly with age, and a significant reduction was already apparent by age about 43. Bulk unsorted PBMC profiling prevented conclusive comparison of naive and antigen-experienced compartments. There was a strong correlation between observed TCR beta diversity and the percentage of naive T cells measured by flow cytometry. Estimates of total diversity from one million sequenced T cells were regarded as lower bounds and underestimates. The long-lived group showed more naive CD4+ T cells, fewer expanded clones and increased TCR diversity than the aged group, suggesting age selection.

Receptors were amplified or captured by 5' RACE. The instrument given in TCRdb is Illumina HiSeq 2500. A second PCR of about 6 to 12 cycles was run with a J-beta primer mix and a sample-barcoded 5' primer. A template-switch 5' adaptor carrying 12 random nucleotides introduced a unique molecular identifier onto each TCR beta cDNA molecule. Each sample yielded at least 3 million CDR3-containing paired-end reads. The Mint cDNA synthesis kit, primed by a TRBC-specific oligonucleotide, was used to synthesize first-strand cDNA from all RNA. All cDNA was treated with uracil-DNA glycosylase and then went through a first 18-cycle PCR with the universal primers M1SS and BC2_uni_R. In the paper's pipeline: For normalization, 1 million high-quality reads, each with a distinct molecular identifier, were randomly selected from each sample. Instead of being binned into consensus sequences, reads that shared molecular identifiers were thrown out. MiTCR, set to a Q25 quality threshold and the strictest error-elimination algorithm, was used for CDR3 identification, clonotype clustering and error correction. Lower-bound total TCR beta diversity was estimated with a nonparametric unseen species model using Euler transformation. Using fastp at Q25 and MiXCR, TCRdb reprocessed the public reads and kept productive beta chains. A single entry per CDR3 protein holds the most common genes and DNA from its merged rows. In this record, the V and J calls reflect TCRdb's handling and not the investigators' own analysis. The sample records about 830,000 distinct CDR3 sequences, approximately 65% of which are singletons. About a quarter of the sample is in the top ten clones.

Systemically healthy Caucasian individuals from Russia, some 38 in total and aged roughly 6 to 90 years, were included as donors. Each donor gave ten milliliters of peripheral blood, collected into EDTA-treated Vacutainer tubes. Ficoll-Paque density-gradient centrifugation was used to isolate PBMCs, with at least 6.5 million per sample. Trizol reagent was used to extract total RNA from the PBMCs, yielding at least 5.5 micrograms per sample. The percentages of naive CD45RAhigh/CD27high T cells were determined by flow cytometry on a PBMC aliquot from every donor. The trim is 4 bases for V and 6 bases for J, with a gap of 8 bases between the germline ends. The CDR3 has 12 amino acids, counting the end cysteine and phenylalanine. Only the CDR3 region is kept as DNA, spanning 36 bases read in frame from base 1. The germline V gene specifies SGDLS as CDR1 and YYNGEE as CDR2. In the case of this clonotype: The clone's antigen remains unknown. No base quality information exists; no much larger clone differs at one position.

The receptor chain draws on TRBV9 and TRBJ2-1, and possibly TRBD2, on 6 matching bases. Material: blood. The TCR was taken from a man younger than 45 in good health. CDR3 reads: CASSKAGNEQFF. At the DNA level, the sequence is TGTGCCAGCAGCAAAGCGGGCAATGAGCAGTTCTTC.